This T cell receptor beta chain is from a study of radiotherapy plus CTLA-4 blockade in lung cancer. Ipilimumab CTLA-4 blockade and focal radiation were given to patients with chemo-refractory metastatic non-small-cell lung cancer. TCRdb's copy holds only in-frame clones and misses some; the assay was immunoSEQ multiplex PCR. In the table there are fewer than 90,000 clones, 83% of which are singletons. This CDR3 contains 15 residues. Germline V CDR1 and CDR2: MNHEY, SMNVEV (reference sequence). With 2 bases removed from V and 4 bases from J, the gap between germline ends came to 14 bases. The sample in question was peripheral blood, obtained from a patient treated with radiotherapy plus ipilimumab. V usage is TRBV27 and J usage is TRBJ1-1, with no clear D. This TCR came from a human donor with non-small cell lung cancer who had stable disease on radiotherapy plus ipilimumab. CDR3 nucleotides: TGTGCCAGCAGTTTAGCCAGGTTCGAGAGCACTGAAGCTTTCTTT. It is translated as CASSLARFESTEAFF.